The following is a T cell receptor beta chain sequence with its context. Other DNA sequences in this specimen translate into the identical CDR3. The table came from immunoSEQ multiplex PCR; TCRdb's copy has only in-frame clones and leaves some out. The sample lists 400,000 to 450,000 clones, 80% to 90% seen once, with 0.9% to 1.2% in the top ten. This record belongs to a study of blood T cell repertoires in COVID-19. Germline loops: CDR1 LNHDA, CDR2 SQIVND (reference sequence). The CDR3 spans 13 residues. Trimming took off 1 base at V and 1 base at J, with 5 bases between the two ends. The sample consisted of PBMCs or T cells enriched from blood (not recorded which). J is TRBJ2-7 and V is TRBV19; D is ambiguous. This TCR was recovered from a man aged 25-45 years who had recovered from COVID-19. This CDR3 reads CASSIGPSYEQYF. CDR3 bases: TGTGCCAGTAGTATAGGGCCATCCTACGAGCAGTACTTC.